Each of the 5 T cell receptor beta chains below was sequenced from the same sample in a study of a mutant IDH1 vaccine in newly diagnosed glioma (dated by TCRdb to the early 2020s). Per the publication, the time point label means: week 35, safety follow-up. Each vaccine dose, consisting of 300 ug of a 20-mer mutant IDH1 peptide in Montanide, was administered subcutaneously with topical imiquimod. The method was the immunoSEQ multiplex PCR assay. TCRdb took over this immuneACCESS table, retaining in-frame rearrangements with V and J assigned. Such tables are incomplete; in checked studies, under half of the missing clones stem from an unresolved V gene, and the remainder is unexplained. This sample holds just over 65,000 clones; approximately 84% were observed only once. The ten largest account for around 12% of the sample. Their target antigens are unknown. This specimen was PBMCs, taken from a glioma patient whose treatment included an IDH1 peptide vaccine. The source of these receptors is a man younger than 35 with glioma.

The chain carries TRBV30 and TRBJ1-4, with D hard to call. Trimming took off 4 bases at V and 5 bases at J, with 8 bases between the two ends. Germline V gene sequence: CDR1 GTSNPN, CDR2 SVGIG (reference sequence). The CDR3 has 12 residues. As DNA, the CDR3 is TGTGCCTGGACCCCAGGAAATGAAAAACTGTTTTTT. Amino acid sequence: CAWTPGNEKLFF.

This chain uses TRBV18 with TRBJ1-5; D call uncertain. The V gene lost 1 base and the J gene lost 0 bases, with 4 bases spanning the gap. CDR3 length equals 14 residues. Germline CDR1 and CDR2: KGHSH and LQKENI. CDR3 region: CASSPRVSNQPQHF. In DNA, the CDR3 is TGTGCCAGCTCACCACGGGTTAGCAATCAGCCCCAGCATTTT.

The V gene is TRBV11-2, the J gene TRBJ2-7; D possibly corresponds to TRBD2 (6 bases). CDR3 length: 15 amino acids. V lost 5 bases to trimming and J lost 0 bases, with 14 bases between them. CDR1 and CDR2 from the germline V gene are SGHAT and FQNNGV. CDR3 sequence (DNA): TGTGCCAGCAGCCCCGGGACTTCGAGCTCCTACGAGCAGTACTTC. Its protein is CASSPGTSSSYEQYF.

V gene TRBV19 combines with J gene TRBJ2-1, with TRBD1 matching 9 bases. CDR1 LNHDA and CDR2 SQIVND come from the germline V gene (reference sequence). V trimming: 8 bases; J trimming: 2 bases; junction bases outside the gene matches: 4. The CDR3 runs 14 residues. In DNA, the CDR3 is TGTGCCAGTGGGACAGGGCAAGCCTACAATGAGCAGTTCTTC. Translation: CASGTGQAYNEQFF.

V usage is TRBV2 and J usage is TRBJ1-5; no clear D gene. Germline-derived CDR1 and CDR2 are SNHLY and FYNNEI. V was trimmed by 3 bases and J by 12 bases, leaving 9 bases between them. This CDR3 has 11 amino acids. CDR3 amino acids: CASSDVDLQHF. CDR3 nucleotides: TGTGCCAGCAGTGATGTGGATCTCCAGCATTTT.